This TCR beta chain was observed in a study of blood T cell repertoires in COVID-19. Study details: Acute and convalescent COVID-19 samples came from the United States, Italy and Spain. Sources were T cells, B-cell-depleted T cells, or PBMCs; the material itself was cDNA or gDNA.

Clones were read by immunoSEQ multiplex PCR, and TCRdb kept only the in-frame ones, dropping some. The table records about 410,000 clones, 80% to 90% of them present only once. V shed 2 bases and J 8 bases; nucleotides not matched to a gene: 5. The length of the CDR3 is 13 residues. Germline V gene lookup returns CDR1 SGHRS and CDR2 YFSETQ. The receptor's source is a woman under 40 with active or convalescent COVID-19. The sample was peripheral blood. The chain links TRBV5-1 to TRBJ1-2, with 8 nucleotides matching TRBD1. CDR3 bases: TGCGCCAGCAGCTTTCAGGGGGCGATCGGCTACACCTTC. It specifies CASSFQGAIGYTF.